The clone carrying this T cell receptor beta chain occurred a few times. The data are from a study of blood T cells in healthy people across ages. For the second PCR, which ran for about 7 to 11 cycles, a sample-barcoded 5' primer and a J-beta primer mix were used. MiXCR, applied by TCRdb to the 5' RACE reads, yields one record per CDR3 protein. The sample has 550,000 to 750,000 distinct CDR3 sequences; roughly 21% are singletons. Germline V lookup: CDR1 DFQATT, CDR2 SNEGSKA (reference sequence). Trimming pared 3 bases from V and 1 base from J, leaving 13 bases between. CDR3 size: 15 residues. The receptor comes from a man aged 70-80 years in good health. The specimen was blood. J is TRBJ1-3 and V is TRBV20-1; the D gene is possibly TRBD1 (6 bases). Written as DNA, the CDR3 is TGCAGTGCTAGTCAGGGGCAAAGGTCTGGAAACACCATATATTTT. Its translation: CSASQGQRSGNTIYF.